This T cell receptor beta chain was identified in a study of blood T cell repertoires in COVID-19. The protocol was immunoSEQ multiplex PCR, while the TCRdb copy is restricted to in-frame clones and leaves out a portion. The sample includes tens of thousands of clones, 78% of them seen just once. The CDR3 runs to 14 residues. Trimming pared 7 bases from V and 6 bases from J, leaving 16 bases between. CDR1 is MNHNY and CDR2 is SVGAGI in the germline V gene (reference sequence). Sequencing input: peripheral blood. The V gene is TRBV6-6, the J gene TRBJ1-3, with a weak D call TRBD1 (6 bases). This receptor was taken from a man aged 65 to 85 with COVID-19, enrolled during active disease. CDR3 nucleotides: TGTGCCAGCAACTTACAGGGAGCTGCAAACACCATATATTTT. Translating gives CASNLQGAANTIYF.